Each of the 10 T cell receptor beta chains below was sequenced from the same sample in a study of CD8+ T cells in alopecia areata. Sequencing relied on a cDNA template that was reverse transcribed from extracted RNA. Sequencing was performed with immunoSEQ multiplex PCR; in TCRdb, only in-frame clones are kept and a portion is missing. The table has about 270,000 clones, around three fifths seen once. As for treatment: oral pan-JAK inhibitor, 5-10 mg twice daily. This specimen consisted of CD4+ T cells sorted from blood, obtained around week 54, from a patient treated with tofacitinib. The receptors stem from a human donor with alopecia areata.

This clone was counted once. The chain uses TRBV9 and TRBJ1-2, with D uncertain. The germline V and J ends were trimmed by 2 bases and 6 bases, with 11 bases remaining between them. CDR1 is SGDLS and CDR2 is YYNGEE in the germline V gene. This CDR3 is 13 amino acids long. CDR3 amino acids: CASSVLQTHGYTF. For the CDR3, the DNA is TGTGCCAGCAGCGTCTTACAGACCCATGGCTACACCTTC.

This clone was seen once. The gene calls are TRBV6-6 and TRBJ1-1; D may be TRBD1 (6 bases). Trimming removed 5 bases from V and 11 bases from J, with 18 bases in between. This CDR3 comprises 13 residues. The germline V gene has CDR1 MNHNY and CDR2 SVGAGI (reference sequence). This chain's CDR3 is CASSDRDTLRAFF. The CDR3 DNA is TGTGCCAGCAGTGACCGGGACACCCTGCGGGCTTTCTTT.

The rearrangement uses TRBV5-1 and TRBJ2-5; D unresolved. The CDR3 is 14 amino acids. Germline V gene lookup returns CDR1 SGHRS and CDR2 YFSETQ. V gave up 1 base and J gave up 2 bases, with 9 bases separating them. CDR3 DNA sequence: TGCGCCAGCAGCTTGCGGTCTTCTCAAGAGACCCAGTACTTC. Amino acid sequence: CASSLRSSQETQYF.

The chain has TRBV30 and TRBJ2-5; a possible D gene is TRBD2 (6 bases). This CDR3 region has 13 residues. The V end lost 6 bases, the J end lost 1 base, and 12 bases lay between the germline ends. The germline V gene encodes CDR1 GTSNPN and CDR2 SVGIG (reference sequence). The chain's CDR3 is CACLGRGQETQYF. The CDR3 coding sequence is TGTGCCTGCCTCGGGAGAGGCCAAGAGACCCAGTACTTC.

The chain uses TRBV25-1 and TRBJ1-5; no clear D. The V gene's germline CDR1 is MGHDK and CDR2 SYGVNS. Trimming removed 7 bases from V and 2 bases from J, with 6 bases in between. This CDR3 comprises 12 residues. CDR3 sequence (DNA): TGTGCCAGCAAGGGAGGCAATCAGCCCCAGCATTTT. This codes for CASKGGNQPQHF.

V gene TRBV29-1 combines with J gene TRBJ1-6; 11 bases match TRBD1. This CDR3 spans 13 amino acids. The germline V gene has CDR1 SQVTM and CDR2 ANQGSEA. V shed 6 bases, J shed 6 bases, and the junction held 1 base outside the gene matches. CDR3 amino acids: CSVGQGANSPLHF. CDR3 nucleotides: TGCAGCGTCGGACAGGGGGCTAATTCACCCCTCCACTTT.

This sequence joins TRBV27 and TRBJ2-2; no definite D call. Germline-derived CDR1 and CDR2 are MNHEY and SMNVEV (reference sequence). There are 13 residues in the CDR3. Trimming took 0 bases from V and 5 from J, leaving 4 bases between them. The CDR3 DNA reads as TGTGCCAGCAGTTTATCGGGAACCGGGGAGCTGTTTTTT. This gives the protein CASSLSGTGELFF.

This clone was found a few times. J is TRBJ2-5 and V is TRBV6-5, with 7 bases lining up with TRBD1. Germline values: CDR1 MNHEY, CDR2 SVGAGI. This CDR3 has 15 residues. After removal of 0 bases from V and 2 bases from J, the junction contained 3 bases not matched to a gene. The CDR3 DNA is TGTGCCAGCAGTTACTCGGGCAGGGGGCAAGAGACCCAGTACTTC. It specifies CASSYSGRGQETQYF.

This chain joins TRBV30 and TRBJ2-5, with D perhaps TRBD2 (5 bases). V lost 2 bases, J lost 1 base, and 17 bases lay in between. Germline V lookup: CDR1 GTSNPN, CDR2 SVGIG (reference sequence). This CDR3 contains 16 residues. The CDR3 sequence: CAWSPPGFGPQETQYF. Here the CDR3 DNA reads TGTGCCTGGAGTCCTCCGGGATTTGGGCCCCAAGAGACCCAGTACTTC.

This chain links TRBV29-1 with TRBJ1-2, with 9 positions matching TRBD1. V lost 6 bases, J lost 3 bases, and 5 bases stayed unmatched. CDR1 is SQVTM and CDR2 is ANQGSEA in the germline V gene. The CDR3 loop spans 13 amino acids. CDR3 amino acids: CSVSDRGDYGYTF. CDR3 nucleotide sequence: TGCAGCGTCTCGGACAGGGGCGACTATGGCTACACCTTC.